Listed below are T cell receptor beta chains from one sample, sequenced in a study of blood T cells in healthy people across ages. TCRdb redid the calling of the 5' RACE reads with MiXCR, one entry per CDR3 protein. The sample consists of 800,000 to 950,000 distinct CDR3 sequences, 30% to 45% of them appearing once. The material sequenced was blood. The receptors were gathered from a man younger than 30 in good health. Both conserved end residues are part of each CDR3. Each record gives: D gene, J gene, V gene, clone size, CDR3 DNA, CDR3 protein. A D gene is named only where the DNA matches it firmly. Size values are once, few and many counts, or a class for expanded clones, and some rows have none.

D gene: -
J gene: TRBJ2-7
V gene: TRBV20-1
clone size: few
CDR3 DNA: TGCAGTGCTTTCGATTACCGTAGAAACAATGAGCAGTACTTC
CDR3 protein: CSAFDYRRNNEQYF

D gene: -
J gene: TRBJ2-5
V gene: TRBV12-3/TRBV12-4
clone size: -
CDR3 DNA: TGTGCCAACAAGAGGCTCCGGGGGGCAGAGGAGACCCAGTACTTC
CDR3 protein: CANKRLRGAEETQYF

D gene: TRBD2
J gene: TRBJ2-1
V gene: TRBV5-1
clone size: few
CDR3 DNA: TGCGCCAGCAGCCCCCGGTTAGCGGGGACATATGAGCAGTTCTTC
CDR3 protein: CASSPRLAGTYEQFF

D gene: -
J gene: TRBJ1-5
V gene: TRBV10-3
clone size: -
CDR3 DNA: TGTGCCATCAGTGGGCAGGGTTTGAAAGGCAATCAGCCCCAGCATTTT
CDR3 protein: CAISGQGLKGNQPQHF

D gene: -
J gene: TRBJ2-7
V gene: TRBV6-5
clone size: -
CDR3 DNA: TGTGCCAGCAGTCCAGGGGTAAGCTCCTACAATGAGCAGTACTTC
CDR3 protein: CASSPGVSSYNEQYF

D gene: -
J gene: TRBJ2-7
V gene: TRBV27
clone size: -
CDR3 DNA: TGTGCCAGCAGTGTTAGGGACGGGGCGAAATCAGAGCAGTACTTC
CDR3 protein: CASSVRDGAKSEQYF

D gene: -
J gene: TRBJ2-3
V gene: TRBV5-1
clone size: many
CDR3 DNA: TGCGCCAGCAGCTTGGAGGGCAGTGAAACGCAGTATTTT
CDR3 protein: CASSLEGSETQYF

D gene: TRBD1
J gene: TRBJ2-1
V gene: TRBV6-2/TRBV6-3
clone size: few
CDR3 DNA: TGTGCCAGCAGTTACGCGGTGGGACAGAGGTTTCAGATTGAGCAGTTCTTC
CDR3 protein: CASSYAVGQRFQIEQFF

D gene: TRBD1
J gene: TRBJ1-2
V gene: TRBV20-1
clone size: few
CDR3 DNA: TGCAGTGCCACCGGGACAGGGAGTGGCTACACCTTC
CDR3 protein: CSATGTGSGYTF

D gene: -
J gene: TRBJ2-1
V gene: TRBV9
clone size: few
CDR3 DNA: TGTGCCAGCAGCGTAGTTCCCGAGTACAATGAGCGGTTCTTC
CDR3 protein: CASSVVPEYNERFF

D gene: -
J gene: TRBJ2-3
V gene: TRBV27
clone size: many
CDR3 DNA: TGTGCCAGCAGTTTAGGTGGGAGAACCACAGATACGCAGTATTTT
CDR3 protein: CASSLGGRTTDTQYF

D gene: -
J gene: TRBJ1-3
V gene: TRBV20-1
clone size: -
CDR3 DNA: TGCAGTGCGGGCACTGGAAACACCATATATTTT
CDR3 protein: CSAGTGNTIYF

D gene: -
J gene: TRBJ2-1
V gene: TRBV4-3
clone size: many
CDR3 DNA: TGCGCCAGCAGCCAAGATTCGGGTGAGCAAGAGTTCTTC
CDR3 protein: CASSQDSGEQEFF

D gene: TRBD1
J gene: TRBJ2-1
V gene: TRBV11-2
clone size: few
CDR3 DNA: TGTGCCAGCAGCTCCGAGGGCGACAGGGATGATGAGCAGTTCTTC
CDR3 protein: CASSSEGDRDDEQFF

D gene: -
J gene: TRBJ2-2
V gene: TRBV3-1
clone size: -
CDR3 DNA: TGTGCCAGCAGCCAAGTTCAGGGGTCCGGGGAGCTGTTTTTT
CDR3 protein: CASSQVQGSGELFF

D gene: TRBD2
J gene: TRBJ2-3
V gene: TRBV2
clone size: -
CDR3 DNA: TGTGCCAGCAGGTCCAGTCTAGCGGGGATCACAGATACGCAGTATTTT
CDR3 protein: CASRSSLAGITDTQYF

D gene: -
J gene: TRBJ2-7
V gene: TRBV7-2
clone size: -
CDR3 DNA: TGTGCCAGCAGCTTCTTCTCCTACGAGCAGTACTTC
CDR3 protein: CASSFFSYEQYF

D gene: TRBD1
J gene: TRBJ2-1
V gene: TRBV5-1
clone size: many
CDR3 DNA: TGCGCCAGCAGCCCATCCTCGACAGGGGGTTACAATGAGCAGTTCTTC
CDR3 protein: CASSPSSTGGYNEQFF

D gene: TRBD1
J gene: TRBJ2-7
V gene: TRBV28
clone size: -
CDR3 DNA: TGTGCCAGCAGTTTTGGACAGGTCGGCTACAATGAGCAGTACTTC
CDR3 protein: CASSFGQVGYNEQYF

D gene: -
J gene: TRBJ2-7
V gene: TRBV12-3/TRBV12-4
clone size: -
CDR3 DNA: TGTGCCACCGCCCGGGACGGCCCCTACGAGCAGTACTTC
CDR3 protein: CATARDGPYEQYF

D gene: TRBD1
J gene: TRBJ1-2
V gene: TRBV5-1
clone size: -
CDR3 DNA: TGCGCCAGCAGCTTGGTTTCGACCAGGGGGGTAAAGGGCTACACCTTC
CDR3 protein: CASSLVSTRGVKGYTF

D gene: -
J gene: TRBJ2-7
V gene: TRBV6-2/TRBV6-3
clone size: -
CDR3 DNA: TGTGCCAGCAGTTACTCCCCGGGACACGGCTACGAGCAGTACTTC
CDR3 protein: CASSYSPGHGYEQYF

D gene: TRBD1
J gene: TRBJ1-4
V gene: TRBV12-3/TRBV12-4
clone size: few
CDR3 DNA: TGTGCCAGCAGTGCCGGGACAGGGGCCCCAGGGGAAAAACTGTTTTTT
CDR3 protein: CASSAGTGAPGEKLFF

D gene: -
J gene: TRBJ2-1
V gene: TRBV4-1
clone size: -
CDR3 DNA: TGCGCCAGCAGCCAAGATTTTGATGGGAATGGTGAGCAGTTCTTC
CDR3 protein: CASSQDFDGNGEQFF

D gene: -
J gene: TRBJ2-3
V gene: TRBV28
clone size: -
CDR3 DNA: TGTGCCAGCCGTCCGGCCGGGAAGGACCAGTATTTT
CDR3 protein: CASRPAGKDQYF

D gene: -
J gene: TRBJ1-2
V gene: TRBV6-5
clone size: -
CDR3 DNA: TGTGCCAGCAGCAACTTGGGAGTATATGGCTACACCTTC
CDR3 protein: CASSNLGVYGYTF

D gene: TRBD2
J gene: TRBJ2-3
V gene: TRBV20-1
clone size: -
CDR3 DNA: TGCAGTGCTGATAGCGGGGAAGGCACAGATACGCAGTATTTT
CDR3 protein: CSADSGEGTDTQYF

D gene: -
J gene: TRBJ2-5
V gene: TRBV15
clone size: -
CDR3 DNA: TGTGCCTCCCAACGGGGCCGAGAAGAGACCCAGTACTTC
CDR3 protein: CASQRGREETQYF

D gene: TRBD1
J gene: TRBJ2-1
V gene: TRBV11-2
clone size: -
CDR3 DNA: TGTGCCAGCAGCTTAGGGACAGGGGGTTATGAGACCCAGTTCTTC
CDR3 protein: CASSLGTGGYETQFF

D gene: -
J gene: TRBJ1-6
V gene: TRBV7-2
clone size: -
CDR3 DNA: TGTGCCAGCAGCTTAAGAGGGCCGAGCTCCTATAATTCACCCCTCCACTTT
CDR3 protein: CASSLRGPSSYNSPLHF

D gene: -
J gene: TRBJ2-1
V gene: TRBV27
clone size: many
CDR3 DNA: TGTGCCAGCAGTTTAGAGACCACCTGGGATGAGCAGTTCTTC
CDR3 protein: CASSLETTWDEQFF

D gene: -
J gene: TRBJ2-5
V gene: TRBV7-2
clone size: -
CDR3 DNA: TGTGCCAGCAGCGCCCTAGGGAGACAAGAGACCCAGTACTTC
CDR3 protein: CASSALGRQETQYF

D gene: -
J gene: TRBJ2-3
V gene: TRBV7-3
clone size: -
CDR3 DNA: TGTGCCAGCAGCTTAATTGGGGGCGCGGGCACAGATACGCAGTATTTT
CDR3 protein: CASSLIGGAGTDTQYF

D gene: -
J gene: TRBJ1-5
V gene: TRBV2
clone size: few
CDR3 DNA: TGTGCCAGCAGTGAAGATCTTAGCAATCAGCCCCAGCATTTT
CDR3 protein: CASSEDLSNQPQHF

D gene: TRBD1
J gene: TRBJ2-7
V gene: TRBV12-3/TRBV12-4
clone size: few
CDR3 DNA: TGTGCCAGCAACCCAGGGACAGGGCTTGAGCAGTACTTC
CDR3 protein: CASNPGTGLEQYF

D gene: TRBD2
J gene: TRBJ2-3
V gene: TRBV20-1
clone size: -
CDR3 DNA: TGCAGTGCTAGGGGGACTAGGACGGATCCAGATACGCAGTATTTT
CDR3 protein: CSARGTRTDPDTQYF

D gene: -
J gene: TRBJ1-1
V gene: TRBV3-1
clone size: few
CDR3 DNA: TGTGCCAGCAGCCAGCCGAGCACTGAAGCTTTCTTT
CDR3 protein: CASSQPSTEAFF

D gene: TRBD1
J gene: TRBJ2-5
V gene: TRBV6-2/TRBV6-3
clone size: few
CDR3 DNA: TGTGCCAGCAGTTACCGGGACAGGGGTGTGAACAATGAGCAGTACTTC
CDR3 protein: CASSYRDRGVNNEQYF

D gene: -
J gene: TRBJ2-4
V gene: TRBV6-6
clone size: -
CDR3 DNA: TGTGCCAGCAGTCTAAGGGGATCCCTAGCCAAAAACATTCAGTACTTC
CDR3 protein: CASSLRGSLAKNIQYF

D gene: -
J gene: TRBJ2-1
V gene: TRBV6-2/TRBV6-3
clone size: many
CDR3 DNA: TGTGCCAGCAGTTCTCCAAACAATGAGCAGTTCTTC
CDR3 protein: CASSSPNNEQFF

D gene: -
J gene: TRBJ2-7
V gene: TRBV27
clone size: many
CDR3 DNA: TGTGCCAGCGGGCTCGTTGGTCCCTACGAGCAGTACTTC
CDR3 protein: CASGLVGPYEQYF

D gene: -
J gene: TRBJ1-1
V gene: TRBV2
clone size: few
CDR3 DNA: TGTGCCAGCAGAGCTACAGGGTTCGGTGAAGCTTTCTTT
CDR3 protein: CASRATGFGEAFF

D gene: -
J gene: TRBJ2-5
V gene: TRBV3-1
clone size: -
CDR3 DNA: TGTGCCAGCAGCCAAGGTCTAGGAGAGACCCAGTACTTC
CDR3 protein: CASSQGLGETQYF

D gene: -
J gene: TRBJ1-4
V gene: TRBV6-1
clone size: -
CDR3 DNA: TGTGCCAGCATAACGAGGACGGTAGAGAATGAAAAACTGTTTTTT
CDR3 protein: CASITRTVENEKLFF

D gene: -
J gene: TRBJ2-3
V gene: TRBV12-3/TRBV12-4
clone size: many
CDR3 DNA: TGTGCCACCGGCCCCCGAGGCGGGGTTTGGACAGATACGCAGTATTTT
CDR3 protein: CATGPRGGVWTDTQYF

D gene: TRBD1
J gene: TRBJ1-1
V gene: TRBV12-3/TRBV12-4
clone size: -
CDR3 DNA: TGTGCCAGCAGTGGACGACAGGGGATTCATACTGAAGCTTTCTTT
CDR3 protein: CASSGRQGIHTEAFF

D gene: -
J gene: TRBJ1-1
V gene: TRBV20-1
clone size: few
CDR3 DNA: TGCAGTGCTGGGGGGGATTACACTGAAGCTTTCTTT
CDR3 protein: CSAGGDYTEAFF

D gene: TRBD1
J gene: TRBJ1-1
V gene: TRBV7-2
clone size: few
CDR3 DNA: TGTGCCAGTGGGGCGCGGACAGGACATATGAACACTGAAGCTTTCTTT
CDR3 protein: CASGARTGHMNTEAFF

D gene: -
J gene: TRBJ1-1
V gene: TRBV20-1
clone size: -
CDR3 DNA: TGCAGTGCCCTAGAGGGACACTCGAACGCTGAAGCTTTCTTT
CDR3 protein: CSALEGHSNAEAFF

D gene: -
J gene: TRBJ1-2
V gene: TRBV5-1
clone size: -
CDR3 DNA: TGCGCCAGCCGAGGGGGAAGCGACTATGGCTACACCTTC
CDR3 protein: CASRGGSDYGYTF

D gene: -
J gene: TRBJ2-7
V gene: TRBV28
clone size: -
CDR3 DNA: TGTGCAAGCAGCAATGGAGTATACAGCCTCTACGAGCAGTACTTC
CDR3 protein: CASSNGVYSLYEQYF